These 14 T cell receptor beta chains were all obtained from the same sample, sequenced in a study of T cell changes during pregnancy in multiple sclerosis. Produced via immunoSEQ multiplex PCR; TCRdb's table is partial and in-frame only. The sample consists of just under 50,000 clones, approximately 94% of them appearing once. The sequences come from CD4+ T cells from peripheral blood mononuclear cells, collected in the third trimester of pregnancy. The receptors were gathered from a female donor with multiple sclerosis, enrolled in a pregnancy study.

This chain links TRBV5-1 with TRBJ2-7, with 7 bases aligning to TRBD2. The length of the CDR3 is 15 residues. The V segment lost 4 bases and the J segment 4 bases; nucleotides outside the gene matches: 11. Germline values: CDR1 SGHRS, CDR2 YFSETQ. The CDR3 sequence is CASSPRGGGVYEQYF. The CDR3, as DNA: TGCGCCAGCAGCCCTCGTGGGGGGGGAGTGTACGAGCAGTACTTC. Full variable domain (remainder filled in from reference TRBV5-1 and TRBJ2-7): KAGVTQTPRYLIKTRGQQVTLSCSPISGHRSVSWYQQTPGQGLQFLFEYFSETQRNKGNFPGRFSGRQFSNSRSEMNVSTLELGDSALYLCASSPRGGGVYEQYFGPGTRLTVT.

This chain connects TRBV29-1 to TRBJ1-1; TRBD1 is a possible D gene (6 bases). V lost 7 bases and J 1 base, leaving 10 bases between the germline ends. This CDR3 has 12 residues. Germline assignment: CDR1 SQVTM and CDR2 ANQGSEA. CDR3 bases: TGCAGCGGATGGACAGCGAACACTGAAGCTTTCTTT. It is translated as CSGWTANTEAFF.

This clone has only one observation. The chain joins TRBV5-8 to TRBJ2-7; TRBD2 aligns across 7 bases. The CDR3 runs to 20 residues. Trimming at V came to 4 bases and at J to 2 bases, leaving 24 bases not matched to a gene. CDR1 SGHTS and CDR2 YDEGEE come from the germline V gene. The CDR3 region is CASSRYAKQSGGGVTYEQYF. CDR3 bases: TGTGCCAGCAGCAGATACGCGAAACAATCGGGCGGGGGTGTCACCTACGAGCAGTACTTC.

The gene calls are TRBV4-1 and TRBJ2-1, with 9 nucleotides matching TRBD2. Germline trimming cut 1 base from V and 8 bases from J; bases unmatched to any gene: 3. This CDR3 is built from 14 residues. Germline V gene sequence: CDR1 MGHRA, CDR2 YSYEKL. This CDR3 reads CASSQGTSVDEQFF. CDR3 nucleotides: TGCGCCAGCAGCCAAGGGACTAGCGTGGATGAGCAGTTCTTC.

The V call is TRBV18, the J call TRBJ1-6; D is possibly TRBD1 (5 bases). The CDR3 sequence is 14 residues long. V lost 3 bases to trimming and J lost 14 bases, with 17 bases between them. CDR1 KGHSH and CDR2 LQKENI come from the germline V gene. CDR3 in amino acids: CASSPGGTRDSLHF. In nucleotides, the CDR3 is TGTGCCAGCTCACCGGGGGGAACGAGGGATTCCCTCCACTTT.

The rearrangement links TRBV5-1 to TRBJ2-2; tentative D call: TRBD1 (5 bases). CDR1 SGHRS and CDR2 YFSETQ come from the germline V gene. This CDR3 comprises 14 residues. Trimming removed 5 bases at V and 1 base at J, with 9 bases between. The CDR3 here is CASSPQGNTGELFF. The CDR3, as DNA: TGCGCCAGCAGTCCCCAGGGGAACACCGGGGAGCTGTTTTTT.

The genes are TRBV18 and TRBJ2-3; 12 positions match TRBD2. The CDR3 is made up of 18 amino acids. The germline gives CDR1 KGHSH, CDR2 LQKENI. Trimming removed 2 bases from V and 3 bases from J; junction bases left unmatched: 9. The CDR3 sequence: CASSPKASGGARTDTQYF. CDR3 coding DNA: TGTGCCAGCTCACCAAAGGCTAGCGGGGGGGCCAGGACAGATACGCAGTATTTT.

The J gene is TRBJ2-5, the V gene TRBV5-5, with D maybe TRBD2 (6 bases). Germline V gene data show CDR1 as SGHKS and CDR2 as YYEKEE (reference sequence). V lost 4 bases and J 7 bases, leaving 11 bases between the germline ends. The CDR3 contains 12 residues. CDR3 sequence (DNA): TGTGCCAGCAGCGGGGGAGGAGGGACCCAGTACTTC. This sequence encodes CASSGGGGTQYF.

Only one count was recorded for this clone. The chain joins TRBV28 to TRBJ2-7, with D possibly matching TRBD1 (8 bases). The germline V gene has CDR1 MDHEN and CDR2 SYDVKM. The CDR3 has 15 residues. V was trimmed by 5 bases and J by 0 bases, leaving 14 bases between them. CDR3 region: CASSQTGGDSYEQYF. The CDR3 region has the DNA TGTGCCAGCAGTCAAACAGGGGGGGACTCCTACGAGCAGTACTTC.

This chain connects TRBV5-1 to TRBJ1-3; D unresolved. This CDR3 is built from 14 residues. Trimming took 2 bases from V and 0 from J, leaving 6 bases between them. In germline, CDR1 is SGHRS, CDR2 YFSETQ. The CDR3 region is CASSFEDSGNTIYF. In DNA form, the CDR3 reads TGCGCCAGCAGCTTCGAGGACTCTGGAAACACCATATATTTT. Looking up the rest from reference TRBV5-1 and TRBJ1-3 gives the full variable domain: KAGVTQTPRYLIKTRGQQVTLSCSPISGHRSVSWYQQTPGQGLQFLFEYFSETQRNKGNFPGRFSGRQFSNSRSEMNVSTLELGDSALYLCASSFEDSGNTIYFGEGSWLTVV.

V is TRBV6-6 and J is TRBJ2-7, with D possibly TRBD1 on 5 matching bases. Germline V gene lookup returns CDR1 MNHNY and CDR2 SVGAGI (reference sequence). V was cut by 6 bases and J by 1 base, with 13 bases left in between. This CDR3 region has 14 residues. The CDR3 loop reads CASSRQRSSYEQYF. The CDR3 region has the DNA TGTGCCAGCAGCCGACAGAGAAGTTCCTACGAGCAGTACTTC.

This sequence joins TRBV6-5 and TRBJ2-4; possible D gene TRBD1, 8 bases. CDR3 length: 14 residues. V shed 5 bases and J shed 11 bases, with 19 bases lying between them. Looked up from germline, CDR1 is MNHEY and CDR2 is SVGAGI. In DNA, the CDR3 is TGTGCCAGCAGTACCGACAGGGGAGGGACTTTTCAGTACTTC. Amino acid sequence: CASSTDRGGTFQYF.

In DNA form, the CDR3 reads TGCGCCAGCGACCCTCCGGACAGGGGATCAGCCCCATCAATGGCCCAGCATTTT. The encoded protein is CASDPPDRGSAPSMAQHF. The rearrangement links TRBV23-1 to TRBJ1-5, with 9 bases matching TRBD1. TRBV23-1 is an open reading frame, and its role is uncertain. This CDR3 comprises 18 residues. The V segment lost 8 bases and the J segment 11 bases; nucleotides outside the gene matches: 25.

The V gene is TRBV5-1, the J gene TRBJ2-2, with a tentative D call TRBD2 (5 bases). V lost 4 bases to trimming and J lost 0 bases, with 19 bases between them. The CDR3 is 18 residues long. Germline CDR1 reads SGHRS; CDR2 reads YFSETQ. The CDR3 here is CASSHFPGLFANTGELFF. The DNA for the CDR3 is TGCGCCAGCAGCCACTTCCCGGGGTTATTCGCGAACACCGGGGAGCTGTTTTTT.